Presented here are 16 T cell receptor beta chains from one specimen sequenced in a study of STAT3 mutations in large granular lymphocyte leukemia. Study results and limitations: Every T-cell large granular lymphocyte leukemia patient had at least one immunodominant TCR beta clonotype.

The assay was immunoSEQ multiplex PCR, and TCRdb's table has in-frame clones only and misses some. Of 5,500 to 7,500 clones in the sample, roughly a third were seen once. These receptors lack a known antigen. The specimen sequenced was peripheral blood mononuclear cells. These receptors all stem from a woman aged 40 to 55 with T-cell large granular lymphocyte leukemia. Some clones in this sample may be carry-over from other donors' samples.

This sequence joins TRBV7-9 and TRBJ1-1; D is unclear. The CDR3 is made up of 13 amino acids. V was clipped by 1 base and J by 1 base, with 4 bases between them. Germline CDR1 is SEHNR and CDR2 is FQNEAQ (reference sequence). The chain's CDR3 is CASSLEANTEAFF. In nucleotides, the CDR3 is TGTGCCAGCAGCTTAGAAGCGAACACTGAAGCTTTCTTT.

The chain uses TRBV5-1 and TRBJ1-2; 7 positions match TRBD1. V was pared by 0 bases and J by 2 bases, with 4 bases of the junction left unmatched. Germline V gives CDR1 SGHRS, CDR2 YFSETQ. The CDR3 is made up of 15 amino acids. The CDR3 protein is CASSLGQGTNYGYTF. The CDR3, as DNA: TGCGCCAGCAGCTTGGGACAGGGTACCAACTATGGCTACACCTTC.

The sample holds a few counts of this clone. The chain combines TRBV4-2 with TRBJ2-1, with D possibly TRBD1 on 7 matching bases. CDR3 size: 15 residues. V lost 1 base, J lost 5 bases, and 12 bases lay in between. Looked up from germline, CDR1 is LGHNA and CDR2 is YNFKEQ. The CDR3 nucleotides read TGTGCCAGCAGCCAAGGCGGGACAGCACACAATGAGCAGTTCTTC. Protein: CASSQGGTAHNEQFF.

In its sample, this clone was seen a few times. V gene TRBV18 combines with J gene TRBJ1-2; the D is unclear. The germline V gene has CDR1 KGHSH and CDR2 LQKENI. This CDR3 is 11 amino acids long. Trimming removed 5 bases from V and 5 bases from J, with 6 bases in between. The CDR3 DNA reads TGTGCCAGCTCAATGCCGTATGGCTACACCTTC. It is translated as CASSMPYGYTF.

This clone was observed a handful of times. The rearrangement joins TRBV2 to TRBJ1-1; D is unclear. CDR1 is SNHLY, CDR2 FYNNEI, per germline. This CDR3 is 15 amino acids long. The ends were cut back, 0 bases at V and 4 bases at J, with 12 bases in the middle. CDR3 coding DNA: TGTGCCAGCAGTGAAGCGCGGGTTTTAGGCACTGAAGCTTTCTTT. Residues: CASSEARVLGTEAFF.

Only a few counts were recorded for this clone. The V gene is TRBV19, the J gene TRBJ1-2; TRBD1 aligns across 9 bases. V shed 4 bases, J shed 6 bases, and the junction held 6 bases outside the gene matches. The length of the CDR3 is 14 residues. Germline loops: CDR1 LNHDA, CDR2 SQIVND (reference sequence). The CDR3 DNA sequence: TGTGCCAGTAGTACACAGGGGGCGTTAGATGGCTACACCTTC. Encoded protein: CASSTQGALDGYTF.

The chain joins TRBV27 to TRBJ2-3; TRBD2 matches 9 bases. The V gene's germline CDR1 is MNHEY and CDR2 SMNVEV (reference sequence). This CDR3 comprises 11 residues. The CDR3 region has the DNA TGTCTAGCGGGAACCACAGATACGCAGTATTTT. Protein product: CLAGTTDTQYF.

The J gene is TRBJ2-3, the V gene TRBV4-3, with D possibly TRBD1 on 6 matching bases. Germline V gene data show CDR1 as LGHNA and CDR2 as YSLEER. The CDR3 is made up of 14 amino acids. V gave up 4 bases and J gave up 4 bases, with 12 bases separating them. CDR3 in DNA: TGCGCCAGCAGCCCGGGACAAGGGGCAGATACGCAGTATTTT. It translates to CASSPGQGADTQYF.

This clone has just a few counts. The chain employs TRBV5-6 and TRBJ2-5; no firm D call. This CDR3 has 13 residues. V shed 1 base and J shed 3 bases, with 7 bases lying between them. Germline CDR1 SGHDT, CDR2 YYEEEE. The DNA of the CDR3 is TGTGCCAGCAGCTTGTGGTCAGAAGAGACCCAGTACTTC. This codes for CASSLWSEETQYF.

This clone was seen only a few times. The gene calls are TRBV10-3 and TRBJ2-7; 10 nucleotides align to TRBD2. The CDR3 is 15 residues long. V shed 1 base and J 3 bases; nucleotides not matched to a gene: 3. CDR1 ENHRY and CDR2 SYGVKD come from the germline V gene. This CDR3 reads CAISEWTSGFYEQYF. The CDR3 nucleotides are TGTGCCATCAGTGAGTGGACTAGCGGCTTCTACGAGCAGTACTTC.

The sample holds a few counts of this clone. The chain combines TRBV6-5 with TRBJ1-2; tentative D call: TRBD1 (5 bases). Trimming cost V 4 bases and J 1 base, with 10 bases left between them. The CDR3 covers 14 residues. From germline, CDR1 is MNHEY and CDR2 SVGAGI. This CDR3 is CASSSGPDNYGYTF. CDR3 DNA sequence: TGTGCCAGCAGTTCAGGGCCCGATAACTATGGCTACACCTTC.

The CDR3 DNA reads TGTGCCAGCAGCTCCCAGGGATGGGCGGCCTATGGCTACACCTTC. Its translation: CASSSQGWAAYGYTF. The J gene is TRBJ1-2, the V gene TRBV5-8; D might be TRBD1 (5 bases). The CDR3 covers 15 residues. V lost 3 bases to trimming and J lost 4 bases, with 16 bases between them. Germline CDR1 reads SGHTS; CDR2 reads YDEGEE.

This clone occurred a few times. V is TRBV5-1 and J is TRBJ2-6; no clear D gene. The CDR3 loop spans 15 amino acids. V lost 0 bases and J lost 0, with 4 bases in between. CDR1 and CDR2 from the germline V gene are SGHRS and YFSETQ. Here the CDR3 DNA reads TGCGCCAGCAGCTTGGCGGTCTCTGGGGCCAACGTCCTGACTTTC. Protein: CASSLAVSGANVLTF.

This clone was observed a handful of times. The V and J genes are TRBV5-4 and TRBJ1-6, with TRBD1 matching 9 bases. V shed 4 bases, J shed 5 bases, and the junction held 7 bases outside the gene matches. This CDR3 comprises 16 residues. CDR1 is SGHNT and CDR2 is YYREEE in the germline V gene (reference sequence). CDR3: CASSQGQGRHNSPLHF. In DNA form, the CDR3 reads TGTGCCAGCAGCCAGGGACAGGGTCGACATAATTCACCCCTCCACTTT.

This clone was detected only a few times. The chain links TRBV7-9 to TRBJ1-4; possible D gene TRBD1, 5 bases. Trimming left V 0 bases short and J 5 bases short, with 13 bases between. CDR3 size: 16 residues. CDR1 and CDR2 (germline): SEHNR, FQNEAQ (reference sequence). The CDR3 nucleotides are TGTGCCAGCAGCTTAGCGGTCAGGGTAGAGAATGAAAAACTGTTTTTT. Amino acids: CASSLAVRVENEKLFF.

This clone was detected a few times. This sequence joins TRBV28 and TRBJ1-2; 7 positions agree with TRBD1. Germline V gene sequence: CDR1 MDHEN, CDR2 SYDVKM. The CDR3 is 15 residues long. The junction had 15 bases not matched to a gene; V was cut back by 5 bases and J by 9 bases. CDR3 DNA sequence: TGTGCCAGCAGTGTCCCTATTACAGGGGCGGGTAGCTACACCTTC. Protein product: CASSVPITGAGSYTF.